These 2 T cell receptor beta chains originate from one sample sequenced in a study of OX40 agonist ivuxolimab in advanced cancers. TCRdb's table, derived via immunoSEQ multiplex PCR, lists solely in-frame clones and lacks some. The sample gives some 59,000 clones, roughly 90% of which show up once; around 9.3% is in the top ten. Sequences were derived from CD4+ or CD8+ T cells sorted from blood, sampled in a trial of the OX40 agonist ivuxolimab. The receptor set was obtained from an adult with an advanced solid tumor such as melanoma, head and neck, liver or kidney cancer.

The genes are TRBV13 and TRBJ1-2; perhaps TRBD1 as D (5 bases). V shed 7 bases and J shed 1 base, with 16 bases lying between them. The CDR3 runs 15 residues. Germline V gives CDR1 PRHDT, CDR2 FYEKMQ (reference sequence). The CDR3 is CASTPVDIGNYGYTF. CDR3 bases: TGTGCCAGCACCCCCGTGGACATTGGTAACTATGGCTACACCTTC.

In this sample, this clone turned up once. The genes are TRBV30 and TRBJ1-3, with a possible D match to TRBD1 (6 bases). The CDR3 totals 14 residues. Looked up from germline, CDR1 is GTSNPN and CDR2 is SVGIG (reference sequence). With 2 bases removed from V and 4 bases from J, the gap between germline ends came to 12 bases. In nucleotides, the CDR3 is TGTGCCTGGAGTCACCAGGGGCTCGGAAACACCATATATTTT. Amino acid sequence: CAWSHQGLGNTIYF.